A single TCR beta chain is shown here with its context. Its antigen remains unknown. This record belongs to a study of cytomegalovirus exposure and HLA in healthy donors. Study-level points and caveats: V segments that were indistinguishable, TRBV6-2 and TRBV6-3 among them, were omitted from analysis. A later analysis linked a missense DCLRE1C variant to TCR beta V- and J-gene trimming.

The germline CDR1 and CDR2 sequences are MNHNS and SASEGT. The CDR3 contains 12 residues. Trimming took off 1 base at V and 14 bases at J, with 14 bases between the two ends. In the PCR, 60 Vbeta and 13 Jbeta primers were used. The assay was immunoSEQ multiplex PCR, and TCRdb's table has in-frame clones only and misses some. The profile shows approximately 100,000 clones, approximately 79% of them singletons. The chain employs TRBV6-1 and TRBJ1-1; D gene unclear. What was sequenced was PBMCs. The source is a woman aged 40 to 50 in good health and CMV-seronegative. Here the CDR3 reads CASSEGPTNGFF. CDR3 DNA: TGTGCCAGCAGTGAAGGTCCTACTAACGGCTTCTTT.